Listed here are 30 T cell receptor beta chains from one sample, sequenced in a study of blood T cell repertoires in COVID-19. The repertoire was sequenced with immunoSEQ multiplex PCR; TCRdb's copy has only in-frame clones and lacks some. The sample holds around 63,000 clones; 55% to 80% are singletons and the top ten take 4.5% to 5%. Sequenced sample: peripheral blood. The source is a woman in her seventies with COVID-19, enrolled during active disease.

The V and J genes are TRBV25-1 and TRBJ2-7; 7 bases are a match to TRBD1. The CDR3 loop spans 16 amino acids. Germline V CDR1 and CDR2: MGHDK, SYGVNS. V was pared by 4 bases and J by 1 base, with 10 bases of the junction left unmatched. This chain's CDR3 is CASSGGWGRGSYEQYF. In DNA, the CDR3 is TGTGCCAGCAGTGGGGGTTGGGGCAGGGGGTCCTACGAGCAGTACTTC.

The CDR3 here is CSVTGVGEKLFF. The CDR3, as DNA: TGCAGCGTCACAGGGGTGGGTGAAAAACTGTTTTTT. The chain is built from TRBV29-1 and TRBJ1-4; TRBD1 agrees at 7 bases. CDR1 and CDR2 (germline): SQVTM, ANQGSEA. V lost 6 bases and J lost 7; bases outside the gene matches: 5. This CDR3 is built from 12 residues.

This chain uses TRBV7-8 with TRBJ2-2; TRBD2 matches 15 bases. This CDR3 has 16 amino acids. V gave up 5 bases and J gave up 6 bases; unmatched junction bases: 4. Germline lookup yields CDR1 SGHVS and CDR2 FQNEAQ. As DNA, the CDR3 is TGTGCCAGCAGCCTGCGGACTAGCGGGGGGGCCGGGGAGCTGTTTTTT. Translating it yields CASSLRTSGGAGELFF.

There are a few counts of this clone. V usage is TRBV18 and J usage is TRBJ1-5, with D perhaps TRBD1 (5 bases). The CDR3 is made up of 15 amino acids. Germline CDR1 KGHSH, CDR2 LQKENI. V lost 1 base and J 5 bases, leaving 12 bases between the germline ends. CDR3 protein: CASSPRRGGYQPQHF. The DNA for the CDR3 is TGTGCCAGCTCACCACGGAGGGGCGGATATCAGCCCCAGCATTTT.

The chain employs TRBV6-5 and TRBJ2-7; a weak D match, TRBD1 (5 bases). The V gene lost 6 bases and the J gene lost 3 bases, with 12 bases spanning the gap. CDR3 length equals 13 residues. From germline, CDR1 is MNHEY and CDR2 SVGAGI. In DNA, the CDR3 is TGTGCCAGCAGACCCCGACAGAACTACGAGCAGTACTTC. It codes for CASRPRQNYEQYF.

The genes are TRBV5-6 and TRBJ2-5; 11 nucleotides match TRBD2. Germline CDR1 and CDR2: SGHDT and YYEEEE. The V gene end was trimmed by 7 bases and the J gene end by 2 bases; junction bases not matched to a gene: 10. The length of the CDR3 is 16 residues. The CDR3 loop is CASGPGSGGEQETQYF. The DNA for the CDR3 is TGTGCCAGCGGCCCGGGTAGCGGGGGGGAACAAGAGACCCAGTACTTC. Filled out from reference TRBV5-6 and TRBJ2-5, the complete variable domain reads DAGVTQSPTHLIKTRGQQVTLRCSPKSGHDTVSWYQQALGQGPQFIFQYYEEEERQRGNFPDRFSGHQFPNYSSELNVNALLLGDSALYLCASGPGSGGEQETQYFGPGTRLLVL.

This chain joins TRBV18 and TRBJ1-5, with 7 bases fitting TRBD1. Germline lookup yields CDR1 KGHSH and CDR2 LQKENI. The CDR3 is made up of 14 amino acids. V trimming: 6 bases; J trimming: 7 bases; junction bases outside the gene matches: 9. This CDR3 is CASSPGDSEQPQHF. In nucleotides, the CDR3 is TGTGCCAGCTCCCCTGGGGACAGTGAACAGCCCCAGCATTTT.

J is TRBJ2-7 and V is TRBV6-5; perhaps TRBD2 as D (5 bases). The CDR3 is 16 amino acids. Between the trimmed V and J ends, which lost 2 bases and 2 bases, there was a span of 16 bases. CDR1 is MNHEY, CDR2 SVGAGI, per germline. DNA of the CDR3: TGTGCCAGCAGTTACGAGGGATCGCCCCAACCCTACGAGCAGTACTTC. This encodes CASSYEGSPQPYEQYF.

This clone was detected only once. The chain carries TRBV9 and TRBJ1-6; 7 positions match TRBD1. The CDR3 loop spans 16 amino acids. CDR1 SGDLS and CDR2 YYNGEE come from the germline V gene. Trimming removed 0 bases from V and 7 bases from J; junction bases left unmatched: 7. The CDR3 reads CASSVAPGTANSPLHF. The DNA for the CDR3 is TGTGCCAGCAGCGTAGCACCCGGGACAGCCAATTCACCCCTCCACTTT.

A few counts support this clone. CDR3 DNA sequence: TGTGCCAGCAGCTTGCACAGGGGGCAGGGAAACACTGAAGCTTTCTTT. Translation: CASSLHRGQGNTEAFF. J is TRBJ1-1 and V is TRBV5-8; 9 bases map to TRBD1. The trim removed 1 base at V and 2 bases at J, leaving 6 bases unmatched. Germline-derived CDR1 and CDR2 are SGHTS and YDEGEE. The CDR3 extends over 16 amino acids. The whole variable domain, filled in from reference TRBV5-8 and TRBJ1-1, reads EAGVTQSPTHLIKTRGQQATLRCSPISGHTSVYWYQQALGLGLQFLLWYDEGEERNRGNFPPRFSGRQFPNYSSELNVNALELEDSALYLCASSLHRGQGNTEAFFGQGTRLTVV.

V gene TRBV5-1 combines with J gene TRBJ1-6; a weak D match, TRBD1 (6 bases). V lost 3 bases and J 5 bases, leaving 9 bases between the germline ends. This CDR3 is 14 amino acids long. CDR1 is SGHRS, CDR2 YFSETQ, per germline. The CDR3 region has the DNA TGCGCCAGCAGCTCAGGGGTCAATAATTCACCCCTCCACTTT. This encodes CASSSGVNNSPLHF.

This chain connects TRBV7-8 to TRBJ2-2; 13 bases agree with TRBD2. With V trimmed by 2 bases and J by 1 base, 4 bases remained unmatched. Germline CDR1 reads SGHVS; CDR2 reads FQNEAQ. This CDR3 is 18 amino acids long. CDR3 residues: CASSLRTSGSMNTGELFF. CDR3 nucleotide sequence: TGTGCCAGCAGCTTAAGGACTAGCGGGAGTATGAACACCGGGGAGCTGTTTTTT.

The chain combines TRBV6-1 with TRBJ2-7, with D unresolved. Trimming stripped 0 bases from V and 9 bases from J, with 12 bases between. Germline CDR1 MNHNS, CDR2 SASEGT. The CDR3 consists of 13 residues. CDR3 nucleotides: TGTGCCAGCAGTGAAGCGCAATTGCGCGGGCAGTACTTC. Residues: CASSEAQLRGQYF.

The chain carries TRBV7-9 and TRBJ1-1; 10 nucleotides align to TRBD1. J lost 6 bases, V lost 5 bases, and 9 bases had no gene match. CDR1 SEHNR and CDR2 FQNEAQ come from the germline V gene (reference sequence). The CDR3 contains 15 residues. The CDR3 DNA reads TGTGCCAGCAGCAGTCCCGGGACAGGGGTTCCTGAAGCTTTCTTT. Protein sequence: CASSSPGTGVPEAFF.

The table lists this clone with a count of one. This sequence joins TRBV6-5 and TRBJ2-1; TRBD1 is a possible D gene (6 bases). V lost 7 bases, J lost 12 bases, and 25 bases lay in between. CDR3 size: 15 residues. Germline V lookup: CDR1 MNHEY, CDR2 SVGAGI. CDR3 DNA sequence: TGTGCCAGCACACACGAGGGTCATGGCAGGGGCGTGCAGTTCTTC. Its protein is CASTHEGHGRGVQFF.

This chain connects TRBV3-1 (or the pseudogene TRBV3-2) to TRBJ2-5, with D possibly being TRBD2 (6 bases). V was cut by 0 bases and J by 5 bases, with 13 bases left in between. This CDR3 contains 15 residues. Looked up from germline, CDR1 is LGHDT and CDR2 is YNNKEL (reference sequence). The CDR3 reads CASSQDIGGQETQYF. The CDR3 DNA follows: TGTGCCAGCAGCCAAGATATTGGAGGGCAGGAGACCCAGTACTTC.

This clone was seen more than once but under ten times. The chain uses TRBV11-3 and TRBJ2-2; maybe TRBD2 (6 bases). With 3 bases removed from V and 7 bases from J, the gap between germline ends came to 15 bases. Germline V gene sequence: CDR1 SGHNT, CDR2 YENEEA. This CDR3 is 15 amino acids long. DNA of the CDR3: TGTGCCAGCAGCTTTTCCGGGGGAAACGGCGGGGAGCTGTTTTTT. Translating gives CASSFSGGNGGELFF.

The chain joins TRBV19 to TRBJ2-1; 10 nucleotides agree with TRBD2. Germline-derived CDR1 and CDR2 are LNHDA and SQIVND (reference sequence). The CDR3 contains 15 residues. V lost 4 bases, J lost 5 bases, and 5 bases stayed unmatched. The CDR3 DNA sequence: TGTGCCAGTAGTAGTGGGACTAGCGCCAACAATGAGCAGTTCTTC. Its translation: CASSSGTSANNEQFF.

The chain carries TRBV15 and TRBJ2-5, with D possibly matching TRBD1 (5 bases). The CDR3 has 15 residues. With 0 bases removed from V and 5 bases from J, the gap between germline ends came to 13 bases. CDR1 is LNHNV, CDR2 YYDKDF, per germline (reference sequence). The CDR3 loop reads CATSRDQGAFETQYF. The CDR3 region has the DNA TGTGCCACCAGCAGAGACCAAGGGGCCTTCGAGACCCAGTACTTC.

The chain is built from TRBV12-3 or TRBV12-4 and TRBJ1-1; no clear D gene. The germline V and J ends were trimmed by 5 bases and 2 bases, with 9 bases remaining between them. This CDR3 is 13 amino acids long. The CDR3 nucleotides read TGTGCCAGCAGTCCCGGAGTTAACACTGAAGCTTTCTTT. It translates to CASSPGVNTEAFF.

This clone showed up just a few times. This chain links TRBV11-2 with TRBJ2-1; TRBD2 aligns across 9 bases. This CDR3 contains 17 residues. Germline-derived CDR1 and CDR2 are SGHAT and FQNNGV. V dropped 3 bases and J dropped 7; count of bases not matched to a gene: 13. The CDR3 sequence is CASSFRPMGLAGNEQFF. DNA for the CDR3: TGTGCCAGCAGCTTCCGGCCTATGGGACTAGCTGGGAATGAGCAGTTCTTC.

This sequence joins TRBV20-1 and TRBJ2-5; perhaps TRBD2 as D (6 bases). The CDR3 covers 11 residues. V shed 5 bases and J shed 9 bases, with 13 bases lying between them. CDR1 DFQATT and CDR2 SNEGSKA come from the germline V gene (reference sequence). CDR3 loop: CSAGTGGAQYF. In DNA, the CDR3 is TGCAGTGCTGGGACCGGCGGGGCCCAGTACTTC.

The CDR3 loop reads CASSRYGGRNEQFF. In nucleotides, the CDR3 is TGTGCCAGCAGCAGATACGGGGGGCGTAATGAGCAGTTCTTC. The chain recombines TRBV7-2 with TRBJ2-1, with D possibly being TRBD2 (7 bases). CDR3 length: 14 amino acids. V shed 5 bases and J shed 7 bases, with 15 bases lying between them. The germline V gene encodes CDR1 SGHTA and CDR2 FQGNSA.

This sequence joins TRBV6-5 and TRBJ2-5, with D maybe TRBD1 (5 bases). Germline CDR1 and CDR2: MNHEY and SVGAGI. The CDR3 extends over 16 amino acids. Trimming took off 4 bases at V and 3 bases at J, with 18 bases between the two ends. CDR3 nucleotide sequence: TGTGCCAGCAGTTCGACAGCCACCTCCGCTGAAGAGACCCAGTACTTC. Protein: CASSSTATSAEETQYF.

This clone was observed a handful of times. The chain recombines TRBV21-1 with TRBJ1-5; the table calls TRBD1, which could not be checked here. TRBV21-1 is recorded as a pseudogene. The CDR3 totals 16 residues. The CDR3: CASSLPPPGNNQPQHF. Written as DNA, the CDR3 is TGTGCCAGCAGCCTCCCGCCCCCAGGGAACAATCAGCCCCAGCATTTT.

V and J are TRBV6-5 and TRBJ2-7, with 9 bases lining up with TRBD1. The germline gives CDR1 MNHEY, CDR2 SVGAGI. The J segment lost 0 bases and the V segment lost 4 bases, leaving 1 base of the junction unmatched. This CDR3 spans 14 amino acids. The CDR3 DNA reads as TGTGCCAGCAGTTTGGGACAGGGCTCCTACGAGCAGTACTTC. It encodes CASSLGQGSYEQYF.

This clone has just one count. DNA of the CDR3: TGTGCCAGCAGCCAAGACAGGGCGCTCGTAAGCGAGCAGTACTTC. It specifies CASSQDRALVSEQYF. The chain recombines TRBV7-2 with TRBJ2-7; TRBD1 matches 7 bases. The V segment lost 5 bases and the J segment 6 bases; nucleotides outside the gene matches: 13. The CDR3 is 15 amino acids. Germline V lookup: CDR1 SGHTA, CDR2 FQGNSA. Together with reference TRBV7-2 and TRBJ2-7, the CDR3 gives the full variable domain: GAGVSQSPSNKVTEKGKDVELRCDPISGHTALYWYRQSLGQGLEFLIYFQGNSAPDKSGLPSDRFSAERTGGSVSTLTIQRTQQEDSAVYLCASSQDRALVSEQYFGPGTRLTVT.

The table lists this clone with a few counts. This chain joins TRBV6-4 and TRBJ2-3, with 8 bases that match TRBD2. The germline CDR1 and CDR2 sequences are MRHNA and SNTAGT. The CDR3 loop spans 16 amino acids. Germline trimming cut 0 bases from V and 0 bases from J; bases unmatched to any gene: 2. CDR3 nucleotides: TGTGCCAGCAGTGACTCGGCGGGGGGCAGCACAGATACGCAGTATTTT. Encoded protein: CASSDSAGGSTDTQYF.

This sequence joins TRBV5-1 and TRBJ1-1; 9 bases map to TRBD1. CDR1 and CDR2 from the germline V gene are SGHRS and YFSETQ. The junction had 5 bases not matched to a gene; V was cut back by 1 base and J by 4 bases. The CDR3 sequence is 15 residues long. CDR3 in amino acids: CASSLRGQGSTEAFF. The CDR3 bases are TGCGCCAGCAGCTTGAGGGGACAGGGCTCCACTGAAGCTTTCTTT.

The chain links TRBV4-1 to TRBJ1-5, with unresolved D. V was shortened by 0 bases and J by 3 bases, with 12 bases between the two germline ends. Germline CDR1 reads MGHRA; CDR2 reads YSYEKL. The CDR3 runs to 16 residues. This CDR3 is CASSQDSGAVNQPQHF. CDR3 DNA sequence: TGCGCCAGCAGCCAAGATTCTGGAGCGGTCAATCAGCCCCAGCATTTT.